Presented here are 7 T cell receptor beta chains from one specimen sequenced in a study of T cell repertoires in cytomegalovirus infection. A single record per CDR3 protein comes from TCRdb applying MiXCR to the reads. The sample holds 200,000 to 300,000 distinct CDR3 sequences; around 8.7% are singletons and the top ten take about 15%. Sequenced material: PBMCs. The receptors were gathered from a human donor in good health (CMV status not recorded). Some clones in this sample may be carry-over from other donors' samples.

This clonotype was found many times. The chain is built from TRBV6-6 and TRBJ1-5; unclear D gene. Deletions cut 7 bases from V and 2 bases from J, with 12 bases between. CDR1 MNHNY and CDR2 SVGAGI come from the germline V gene (reference sequence). The CDR3 length is 14 residues. This CDR3 is CASNGVEGNQPQHF. CDR3 sequence (DNA): TGTGCCAGCAACGGGGTGGAGGGCAATCAGCCCCAGCATTTT.

This clonotype was recorded many times. The chain employs TRBV24-1 and TRBJ2-5; tentative D call: TRBD2 (5 bases). V gave up 0 bases and J gave up 3 bases, with 10 bases separating them. This CDR3 has 15 amino acids. The germline CDR1 and CDR2 sequences are KGHDR and SFDVKD. DNA for the CDR3: TGTGCCACCAGTGATTTGGGCGGGCCCGAAGAGACCCAGTACTTC. It translates to CATSDLGGPEETQYF.

V is TRBV12-3 or TRBV12-4 and J is TRBJ2-3, with D unclear. This CDR3 has 14 residues. V lost 3 bases, J lost 3 bases, and 10 bases lay in between. This CDR3 is CASSFFGGTDTQYF. CDR3 nucleotide sequence: TGTGCCAGCAGTTTTTTCGGCGGAACAGATACGCAGTATTTT.

Ten or more counts support this clonotype. This sequence joins TRBV7-2 and TRBJ1-3, with D uncertain. The CDR3 runs to 15 residues. V was shortened by 4 bases and J by 2 bases, with 12 bases between the two germline ends. Germline V gene sequence: CDR1 SGHTA, CDR2 FQGNSA. As DNA, the CDR3 is TGTGCCAGCAGCTCCAGGACTGGTCCTGGAAACACCATATATTTT. Translation gives CASSSRTGPGNTIYF.

At least ten counts were recorded for this clonotype. CDR3 amino acids: CASSLPQGGRSPLHF. The CDR3 DNA is TGTGCCAGCAGCTTACCCCAGGGGGGGAGATCACCCCTCCACTTT. The chain links TRBV7-8 to TRBJ1-6; 7 bases agree with TRBD1. CDR1 is SGHVS and CDR2 is FQNEAQ in the germline V gene. This CDR3 is 15 amino acids long. V was clipped by 2 bases and J by 10 bases; unmatched bases: 8. Full variable domain (rest looked up from reference TRBV7-8 and TRBJ1-6): GAGVSQSPRYKVAKRGQDVALRCDPISGHVSLFWYQQALGQGPEFLTYFQNEAQLDKSGLPSDRFFAERPEGSVSTLKIQRTQQEDSAVYLCASSLPQGGRSPLHFGNGTRLTVT.

This rearrangement joins TRBV7-2 to TRBJ2-1; no firm D call. Deletions cut 0 bases from V and 2 bases from J, with 14 bases between. CDR3 length: 17 residues. Germline loops: CDR1 SGHTA, CDR2 FQGNSA. CDR3 nucleotides: TGTGCCAGCAGCTTAGCGGGCCACCTCCTGGCCTACAATGAGCAGTTCTTC. Its protein product is CASSLAGHLLAYNEQFF.

This clonotype appeared many times. The chain employs TRBV7-8 and TRBJ1-6; D is undetermined. Germline-derived CDR1 and CDR2 are SGHVS and FQNEAQ. The CDR3 sequence is 17 residues long. V dropped 5 bases and J dropped 5 bases, with 19 bases sitting between them. CDR3 protein: CASSHPFRDSNNSPLHF. For the CDR3, the DNA is TGTGCCAGCAGCCACCCATTCCGGGATTCTAATAATTCACCCCTCCACTTT.